This T cell receptor (beta chain) was profiled in a study of T-cell memory formation after mild COVID-19. Points from the study as a whole: Balance between CD4 and CD8 was seen in clones contracting day 15 to 85, and a CD4+ lean was seen in later expanders.

With 2 bases removed from V and 8 bases from J, the gap between germline ends came to 10 bases. The CDR3 has 13 amino acids. Germline CDR1 and CDR2: SGHKS and YYEKEE (reference sequence). After 5'RACE with constant-segment primers, TCR alpha and TCR beta cDNA libraries carrying sample barcodes and UMIs were obtained. TCRdb processed the 5' RACE reads anew with MiXCR; each CDR3 protein has one entry. The table records approximately 300,000 distinct CDR3 sequences, more than 15% of them present only once. This clonotype was picked up a small number of times. Its antigen is currently unknown. This receptor was obtained from a man aged 18 to 29 who had mild COVID-19 (a few samples of this study predate the infection). Cell type and time point are not known. The rearrangement uses TRBV5-5 and TRBJ2-2; D unclear. Sequences were obtained from PBMCs or a T cell subset sorted from them (not recorded which). CDR3 amino acids: CASSFWGRGELFF. The CDR3 nucleotides are TGTGCCAGCAGCTTTTGGGGAAGAGGGGAGCTGTTTTTT.